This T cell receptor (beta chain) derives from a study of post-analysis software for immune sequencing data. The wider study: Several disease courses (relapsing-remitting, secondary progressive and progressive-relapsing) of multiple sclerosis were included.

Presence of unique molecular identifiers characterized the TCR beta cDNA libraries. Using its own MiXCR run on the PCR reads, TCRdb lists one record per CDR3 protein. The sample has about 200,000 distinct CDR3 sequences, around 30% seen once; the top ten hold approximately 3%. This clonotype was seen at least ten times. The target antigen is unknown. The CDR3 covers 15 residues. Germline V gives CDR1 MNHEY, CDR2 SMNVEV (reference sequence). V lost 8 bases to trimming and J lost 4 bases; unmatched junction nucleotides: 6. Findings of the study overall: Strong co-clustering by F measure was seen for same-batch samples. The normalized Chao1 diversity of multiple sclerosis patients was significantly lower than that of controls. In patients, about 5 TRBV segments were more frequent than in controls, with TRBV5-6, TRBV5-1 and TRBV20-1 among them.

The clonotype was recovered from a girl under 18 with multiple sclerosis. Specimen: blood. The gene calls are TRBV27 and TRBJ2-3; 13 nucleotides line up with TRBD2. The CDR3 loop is CASRWTSGSSDTQYF. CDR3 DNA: TGTGCCAGCCGCTGGACTAGCGGGAGTTCAGATACGCAGTATTTT.